The source of this T cell receptor beta chain is a study of beta chain features in type 1 diabetes (dated by TCRdb to between 2018 and 2020). Notes on the research overall: Mean age, gender distribution, total cell number and subset yield were not different between patients and healthy donors. Across all samples, about 110 million sorted cells were examined, and cell number per subset correlated strongly with RNA yield. In the study, TCRB repertoires of sorted circulating CD4+ T cell subsets from recently diagnosed type 1 diabetes patients were compared with those of matched healthy donors. Naive and central memory subsets were obtained from all 30 or so donors, but regulatory and stem cell-like memory subsets were isolated from only 8 patients and 8 healthy donors.

The CDR3 has 12 amino acids, counting the end cysteine and phenylalanine. Only the CDR3 part of the read is kept: 36 bases, read in frame from the first base. V and J are trimmed by 1 base and 14 bases, and the gene matches miss 4 bases of the junction. CDR1 and CDR2, looked up from the germline V gene (reference sequence), are LNHNV and YYDKDF. The sample holds a few counts of this clone. Its antigen target is currently unknown. Per-base quality was not reported, and no clone a single base away is much larger than it. Overall study results and their limits: Naive, central memory and regulatory TCRB repertoires appeared more similar among patients than among healthy donors. Because cDNA was sequenced instead of genomic DNA, highly expressing activated cells could be over-represented, though the groups showed no difference in activation or CD3 levels. HLA sub-analyses involved small numbers of individuals, so any influence of HLA type on TCRB rearrangement remained unresolved. Patients with type 1 diabetes made fewer insertions and deleted more nucleotides at VDJ recombination sites, implying thymic rearrangement abnormalities. PCR might favor shorter templates, but patient and control samples were amplified and corrected together, so any skew would affect both groups equally. Type 1 diabetes patients showed a moderate but significant shortening of TCRB CDR3 length in all four CD4+ subsets.

From each donor, a single peripheral blood sample of around 0.12 L on average was drawn into heparinised tubes. A BD FACSAria II was used to sort naive, central memory, regulatory and stem cell-like memory CD4+ T cells with a panel that included CD45RO, CCR7, CD25, CD127, CD95 and CD27. Purity was above 95% for every sorted population. PBMCs were separated immediately by Lymphoprep density gradient centrifugation and were stained directly, without being cultured. Samples were stained and sorted in pairs, with one healthy donor and one patient per experiment, so that batch effects were minimized. All of the isolated RNA was reverse transcribed with the High Capacity cDNA Reverse Transcription Kit, so expressed TCRB transcripts were sequenced. Deep immunoSEQ sequencing was performed on naive, central memory and regulatory T cell samples, with an average of roughly 3.3 million total reads per sample. Sorted cells were lysed in RLT buffer, and RNA was extracted using DNase-treated RNeasy Micro or Mini kits according to cell number. Each cell subset was processed separately to prevent cross-contamination, with patient and healthy donor samples processed together. The immunoSEQ multiplex PCR was used to amplify TCRB sequences from cDNA, yielding 87-bp fragments that span the CDR3 region. Sequencing of the amplicons was performed on the Illumina HiSeq platform. The published analysis was carried out like this. PCR bias was corrected computationally using synthetic template baselines, and reads within Hamming distance 2 were collapsed, with unmergeable singletons discarded. By aligning reads against IMGT, V, D and J genes, CDR3 length, and insertions or deletions at six rearrangement sites were assigned. Within each subset, clonotype counts were normalized to sorted cell number, and only after that were true diversity and Gini coefficients computed with the tcR R package. The overlap coefficient, calculated on TCRB nucleotide sequences, was used to quantify repertoire sharing. As a proxy for the pre-selection repertoire, out-of-frame TCRB sequences from naive cells were analyzed. The clones in this table, taken by TCRdb from immuneACCESS, are in-frame only. Not every clone is retained; where verified, under half of the shortfall comes from an unresolved V gene, and the cause of the rest is unknown. V and J calls and clone size are as listed in that table; D and trimming were resolved from the DNA. The sample has hundreds of thousands of clones on record, about an eighth of them singletons. The ten largest clones represent less than 0.025% of the sample.

Sequencing input: naive CD4+ T cells from blood. The cell subset or site label on this specimen signifies: true naive CD4+ T cells. The TCR was taken from a man between 18 and 35 years old with type 1 diabetes. Recombination linked TRBV15 to TRBJ1-2; TRBD1 fits 10 bases in the junction. Here is the DNA: TGTGCCACCAGCAGAGGGCCGGGACAGGGGACCTTC. This is translated as CATSRGPGQGTF. The CDR3 plus the reference TRBV15 and TRBJ1-2 genes for the other parts give the full variable domain: DAMVIQNPRYQVTQFGKPVTLSCSQTLNHNVMYWYQQKSSQAPKLLFHYYDKDFNNEADTPDNFQSRRPNTSFCFLDIRSPGLGDTAMYLCATSRGPGQGTFGSGTRLTVV.